This is a list of T cell receptor beta chains from one sample in a study of shared clonotypes between healthy human individuals. TCRdb's table, derived via immunoSEQ multiplex PCR, lists solely in-frame clones and lacks some. The table has about 2.4 million clones, roughly 93% seen once. The sample taken for sequencing was naive CD4+ T cells from PBMCs. The receptors here all came from a man aged 18 to 29 in good health. Some clones in this sample may be carry-over from other donors' samples. CDR3s include the opening cysteine and the closing phenylalanine or tryptophan. Each record gives: CDR3 protein, CDR3 DNA, J gene, clone size, D gene, V gene. The D gene is left open where the match is weak. Not all rows give a size; the values are once, few, many and, for expanded clones, a class.

CDR3: CASSLEGTYYEQYF; DNA: TGCGCCAGCAGCTTGGAAGGGACGTACTACGAGCAGTACTTC; J: TRBJ2-7; size: once; D: .; V: TRBV5-1
CDR3: CASSPGQILNTEAFF; DNA: TGTGCCAGCTCACCCGGACAGATACTGAACACTGAAGCTTTCTTT; J: TRBJ1-1; size: .; D: .; V: TRBV18
CDR3: CASSRNRAYYEQYF; DNA: TGTGCCAGCAGCAGAAACCGGGCTTACTACGAGCAGTACTTC; J: TRBJ2-7; size: .; D: .; V: TRBV7-2
CDR3: CASSVSGNSYNEQFF; DNA: TGCGCCAGCAGCGTAAGCGGAAATTCCTACAATGAGCAGTTCTTC; J: TRBJ2-1; size: .; D: .; V: TRBV5-1
CDR3: CASSLGTGKENTEAFF; DNA: TGTGCCAGCAGCTTAGGGACAGGGAAGGAGAACACTGAAGCTTTCTTT; J: TRBJ1-1; size: .; D: TRBD1; V: TRBV7-9
CDR3: CASMGNGNAYEQYF; DNA: TGTGCCAGCATGGGTAACGGAAACGCCTACGAGCAGTACTTC; J: TRBJ2-7; size: .; D: .; V: TRBV7-8
CDR3: CSVGRSRLPYEQYF; DNA: TGCAGCGTTGGCCGAAGTCGATTACCCTACGAGCAGTACTTC; J: TRBJ2-7; size: .; D: .; V: TRBV29-1
CDR3: CASSFYRVNEQFF; DNA: TGTGCCAGCAGTTTTTACAGGGTCAATGAGCAGTTCTTC; J: TRBJ2-1; size: .; D: .; V: TRBV27
CDR3: CASSLLGTETQYF; DNA: TGTGCCAGCAGCTTACTGGGGACGGAGACCCAGTACTTC; J: TRBJ2-5; size: once; D: .; V: TRBV7-3
CDR3: CASNMGLADTDTQYF; DNA: TGCGCCAGCAACATGGGACTAGCGGACACAGATACGCAGTATTTT; J: TRBJ2-3; size: .; D: TRBD2; V: TRBV5-1
CDR3: CASSPTRVSGNTIYF; DNA: TGTGCCAGCTCACCCACGCGCGTCTCTGGAAACACCATATATTTT; J: TRBJ1-3; size: .; D: .; V: TRBV18
CDR3: CASSELGAAVSYNEQFF; DNA: TGTGCCAGCAGTGAATTGGGGGCGGCTGTCTCCTACAATGAGCAGTTCTTC; J: TRBJ2-1; size: .; D: .; V: TRBV25-1
CDR3: CASSPPGQGGDTDTQYF; DNA: TGTGCCAGCAGCCCCCCTGGACAGGGTGGGGACACAGATACGCAGTATTTT; J: TRBJ2-3; size: .; D: TRBD1; V: TRBV28
CDR3: CASSLGHLGDTEAFF; DNA: TGTGCCAGCAGTCTGGGACATCTGGGGGACACTGAAGCTTTCTTT; J: TRBJ1-1; size: .; D: .; V: TRBV28
CDR3: CASSYRRQAAYEQYF; DNA: TGTGCCAGCAGTTACAGGCGACAGGCGGCCTACGAGCAGTACTTC; J: TRBJ2-7; size: .; D: .; V: TRBV6-5
CDR3: CASSLWDGWGNTEAFF; DNA: TGTGCCAGCAGTTTGTGGGATGGGTGGGGTAACACTGAAGCTTTCTTT; J: TRBJ1-1; size: .; D: .; V: TRBV28
CDR3: CASSLVAANEQFF; DNA: TGTGCCAGCAGCTTAGTTGCTGCTAATGAGCAGTTCTTC; J: TRBJ2-1; size: .; D: .; V: TRBV7-2
CDR3: CASSPSWGYTGELFF; DNA: TGTGCCAGCAGCCCAAGCTGGGGTTACACCGGGGAGCTGTTTTTT; J: TRBJ2-2; size: .; D: .; V: TRBV7-2
CDR3: CASTPRLGGEQFF; DNA: TGTGCCAGCACCCCCCGCCTTGGGGGGGAGCAGTTCTTC; J: TRBJ2-1; size: .; D: .; V: TRBV27
CDR3: CASSQAVEGTEAFF; DNA: TGTGCCAGCTCACAGGCGGTAGAGGGCACTGAAGCTTTCTTT; J: TRBJ1-1; size: few; D: .; V: TRBV18
CDR3: CASSLRFGLAFDEQYF; DNA: TGTGCCAGCAGTTTAAGGTTCGGGCTAGCGTTCGACGAGCAGTACTTC; J: TRBJ2-7; size: .; D: .; V: TRBV27
CDR3: CASSSTWGTNDSNQPQHF; DNA: TGTGCCAGCAGCTCCACTTGGGGAACCAATGATAGCAATCAGCCCCAGCATTTT; J: TRBJ1-5; size: .; D: .; V: TRBV7-9
CDR3: CASSISTPPGTGELFF; DNA: TGTGCCAGTAGTATAAGCACCCCGCCGGGGACCGGGGAGCTGTTTTTT; J: TRBJ2-2; size: .; D: .; V: TRBV19
CDR3: CASSLVPVNSYGYTF; DNA: TGTGCCAGCAGCTTAGTACCAGTCAACAGCTATGGCTACACCTTC; J: TRBJ1-2; size: .; D: .; V: TRBV7-9
CDR3: CATSPGRLSGNTEAFF; DNA: TGTGCCACCAGTCCGGGACGGCTATCGGGGAACACTGAAGCTTTCTTT; J: TRBJ1-1; size: few; D: .; V: TRBV15
CDR3: CASSLDVGPYEQYF; DNA: TGTGCCAGCAGCTTAGATGTCGGCCCCTACGAGCAGTACTTC; J: TRBJ2-7; size: .; D: .; V: TRBV7-8
CDR3: CASSIWDRNQPQHF; DNA: TGTGCCAGTAGTATCTGGGACAGGAATCAGCCCCAGCATTTT; J: TRBJ1-5; size: .; D: TRBD1; V: TRBV19
CDR3: CASSLRLAGANEQFF; DNA: TGTGCCAGCAGCTTGAGGCTAGCGGGAGCAAATGAGCAGTTCTTC; J: TRBJ2-1; size: .; D: TRBD2; V: TRBV11-2
CDR3: CASSPRGGVVPGELFF; DNA: TGCGCCAGCAGCCCGCGAGGAGGGGTCGTCCCCGGGGAGCTGTTTTTT; J: TRBJ2-2; size: .; D: .; V: TRBV5-1
CDR3: CASSYIAGSSYNEQFF; DNA: TGTGCCAGCAGTTACATTGCGGGTAGCTCCTACAATGAGCAGTTCTTC; J: TRBJ2-1; size: .; D: .; V: TRBV6-5
CDR3: CASSQDPSALAGGVQYF; DNA: TGCGCCAGCAGCCAAGATCCGTCGGCGCTAGCGGGAGGGGTGCAGTACTTC; J: TRBJ2-7; size: .; D: TRBD2; V: TRBV4-1
CDR3: CASSKIRGLEPTQYF; DNA: TGTGCCAGCAGCAAAATCAGGGGTCTAGAACCGACGCAGTATTTT; J: TRBJ2-3; size: .; D: .; V: TRBV11-2
CDR3: CASSSPYYEQYF; DNA: TGTGCCAGCAGCTCCCCGTATTACGAGCAGTACTTC; J: TRBJ2-7; size: .; D: .; V: TRBV28
CDR3: CASSHRANTGELFF; DNA: TGCGCCAGCAGCCACAGGGCGAACACCGGGGAGCTGTTTTTT; J: TRBJ2-2; size: .; D: .; V: TRBV4-1
CDR3: CASSLGQNTEAFF; DNA: TGTGCCAGCAGCTTAGGCCAGAACACTGAAGCTTTCTTT; J: TRBJ1-1; size: few; D: .; V: TRBV7-2
CDR3: CASSIVGVRLAGDTQYF; DNA: TGTGCCAGTAGTATAGTAGGGGTTAGACTAGCGGGAGATACGCAGTATTTT; J: TRBJ2-3; size: .; D: TRBD2; V: TRBV19
CDR3: CASSPQGPGGYTF; DNA: TGTGCCAGCAGTCCACAGGGGCCCGGAGGCTACACCTTC; J: TRBJ1-2; size: .; D: TRBD1; V: TRBV2
CDR3: CASRRDSYGYTF; DNA: TGTGCCAGCAGACGGGACAGCTATGGCTACACCTTC; J: TRBJ1-2; size: .; D: TRBD1; V: TRBV6-6
CDR3: CASSPGQTNYGYTF; DNA: TGCGCCAGCAGCCCTGGACAGACTAACTATGGCTACACCTTC; J: TRBJ1-2; size: .; D: .; V: TRBV5-1
CDR3: CASRETRMDGYTF; DNA: TGCGCCAGCAGAGAGACGAGGATGGATGGCTACACCTTC; J: TRBJ1-2; size: .; D: .; V: TRBV5-1
CDR3: CASSPTGMGDGYTF; DNA: TGCGCCAGCAGCCCAACCGGGATGGGAGATGGCTACACCTTC; J: TRBJ1-2; size: once; D: .; V: TRBV4-3